This entry concerns a single T cell receptor (beta chain). The data stem from a study of blood T cell repertoires in COVID-19. The CDR3 has 11 amino acids. The germline CDR1 and CDR2 sequences are MDHEN and SYDVKM. The germline V and J ends were trimmed by 6 bases and 10 bases, with 10 bases remaining between them. The data were produced by immunoSEQ multiplex PCR, yet TCRdb's version contains in-frame clones alone and is incomplete. This sample has under 250,000 clones, with about four fifths found just once. This sequence originates from a man over 45 with active or convalescent COVID-19. The specimen sequenced was peripheral blood. The rearrangement uses TRBV28 and TRBJ2-1, with a possible D match to TRBD2 (6 bases). CDR3 loop: CASSRGREQFF. The CDR3, as DNA: TGTGCCAGCAGCCGAGGGAGGGAGCAGTTCTTC.